Each of the 8 T cell receptor beta chains below was sequenced from the same sample in a study of blood T cell repertoires in COVID-19. Using immunoSEQ multiplex PCR, the repertoire was profiled, and TCRdb retains in-frame clones only, with some absent. The repertoire holds roughly 190,000 clones, roughly 84% seen once, with under 4% in the top ten. Sequencing input: PBMCs or T cells enriched from blood (not recorded which). The receptor set was obtained from a woman under 40 who had been exposed to COVID-19.

V is TRBV7-9 and J is TRBJ2-5, with 7 positions matching TRBD1. The CDR3 has 16 residues. J gave up 5 bases and V 5 bases, and 14 bases lay outside the gene matches. CDR1 is SEHNR and CDR2 is FQNEAQ in the germline V gene (reference sequence). CDR3 in DNA: TGTGCCAGCAGCGAAAACAGGGGCTCGGAAAGGGAGACCCAGTACTTC. Residues: CASSENRGSERETQYF.

The chain couples TRBV3-1 (or the pseudogene TRBV3-2) to TRBJ2-7; 8 nucleotides align to TRBD1. With 4 bases clipped from V and 5 bases from J, the junction kept 10 bases outside the gene matches. Looked up from germline, CDR1 is LGHDT and CDR2 is YNNKEL (reference sequence). The CDR3 is 15 residues long. The CDR3 sequence: CASSPRTGQVHEQYF. The CDR3, as DNA: TGTGCCAGCAGCCCTCGAACGGGACAGGTCCACGAGCAGTACTTC.

J is TRBJ2-5 and V is TRBV19, with D possibly matching TRBD1 (5 bases). Trimming cost V 6 bases and J 5 bases, with 10 bases left between them. CDR3 length: 12 residues. Germline V gene lookup returns CDR1 LNHDA and CDR2 SQIVND (reference sequence). CDR3 residues: CASSDSGETQYF. CDR3 DNA sequence: TGTGCCAGTAGCGACTCAGGGGAGACCCAGTACTTC.

V is TRBV15 and J is TRBJ2-5, with D perhaps matching TRBD1 (5 bases). The germline V gene encodes CDR1 LNHNV and CDR2 YYDKDF (reference sequence). V dropped 0 bases and J dropped 2 bases, with 10 bases sitting between them. The CDR3 runs 15 residues. Written as DNA, the CDR3 is TGTGCCACCAGCAGAGATCTAGGGGTTCAAGAGACCCAGTACTTC. Protein sequence: CATSRDLGVQETQYF. Full variable domain (outside the CDR3, taken from reference TRBV15 and TRBJ2-5): DAMVIQNPRYQVTQFGKPVTLSCSQTLNHNVMYWYQQKSSQAPKLLFHYYDKDFNNEADTPDNFQSRRPNTSFCFLDIRSPGLGDTAMYLCATSRDLGVQETQYFGPGTRLLVL.

This rearrangement joins TRBV11-2 to TRBJ1-1, with TRBD1 as a possible D gene (6 bases). CDR3 length: 13 amino acids. Germline V gives CDR1 SGHAT, CDR2 FQNNGV. Trimming stripped 5 bases from V and 1 base from J, with 8 bases between. CDR3 residues: CASSEGQNTEAFF. The CDR3 DNA follows: TGTGCCAGCAGCGAGGGACAGAACACTGAAGCTTTCTTT.

V and J are TRBV5-6 and TRBJ1-3, with D possibly being TRBD1 (6 bases). V gave up 2 bases and J gave up 4 bases, with 13 bases separating them. The CDR3 is 15 residues long. Germline-derived CDR1 and CDR2 are SGHDT and YYEEEE. In nucleotides, the CDR3 is TGTGCCAGCAGCTTAGTCGGGGGGCAGGGAAACACCATATATTTT. Its protein product is CASSLVGGQGNTIYF.

The genes are TRBV7-2 and TRBJ2-7; 8 bases map to TRBD2. The CDR3 is 15 amino acids. Germline loops: CDR1 SGHTA, CDR2 FQGNSA. Germline trimming cut 8 bases from V and 0 bases from J; bases unmatched to any gene: 9. The CDR3 loop reads CASRGGTSSSYEQYF. Here the CDR3 DNA reads TGTGCCAGCCGGGGGGGGACTTCGAGCTCCTACGAGCAGTACTTC.

This rearrangement joins TRBV11-2 to TRBJ1-1; 7 positions agree with TRBD1. This CDR3 comprises 16 residues. Germline CDR1 reads SGHAT; CDR2 reads FQNNGV. J gave up 2 bases and V 5 bases, and 11 bases lay outside the gene matches. The CDR3 sequence is CASSPRAGQRNTEAFF. DNA of the CDR3: TGTGCCAGCAGCCCCAGGGCGGGACAGCGAAACACTGAAGCTTTCTTT.